This TCR beta chain derives from a study of blood T cell repertoires in COVID-19. The protocol was immunoSEQ multiplex PCR, while the TCRdb copy is restricted to in-frame clones and leaves out a portion. The profile covers some 170,000 clones, with 80% appearing a single time and roughly 6% taken by the ten largest. Participant-given clinical history determined each cohort assignment. This receptor was taken from a man aged 35 to 55 who had recovered from COVID-19. Sample: PBMCs or T cells enriched from blood (not recorded which).

CDR3 in amino acids: CASRGGAGDTQYF. For the CDR3, the DNA is TGCGCCAGCAGGGGGGGTGCGGGAGATACGCAGTATTTT. The chain links TRBV10-2 to TRBJ2-3, with D perhaps TRBD2 (6 bases). Germline CDR1 and CDR2: WSHSY and SAAADI. V was trimmed by 6 bases and J by 5 bases, leaving 12 bases between them. CDR3 size: 13 residues.